Presented here are 29 T cell receptor beta chains from one specimen sequenced in a study of vaccination and CD4 T cells after COVID-19. No antigen has been assigned to these receptors. The Oncomine TCR Beta short-read assay sequenced DNA from cultured CD4+ T cells. TCRdb re-derived calls from the PCR reads in MiXCR, one entry per CDR3 protein. The top ten clones hold approximately 15% of a sample with about 20,000 distinct CDR3 sequences, roughly 50% of them seen once. The treatment was: approximately nine-day PBMC culture with coronavirus spike peptide pools or control peptides (ViraFEST assay). Specimen: CD4+ T cells from blood, cultured in vitro, collected before SARS-CoV-2 vaccination. The origin of the receptors is a human donor who had recovered from COVID-19.

This rearrangement joins TRBV12-3 or TRBV12-4 to TRBJ1-5, with no clear D. V was trimmed by 6 bases and J by 5 bases, leaving 8 bases between them. This CDR3 spans 12 amino acids. Here the CDR3 DNA reads TGTGCCAGCAGCCGGGTCGATCAGCCCCAGCATTTT. Translating it yields CASSRVDQPQHF.

The rearrangement joins TRBV7-9 to TRBJ2-1; 7 bases align to TRBD2. Germline CDR1 reads SEHNR; CDR2 reads FQNEAQ (reference sequence). The CDR3 totals 17 residues. After removal of 5 bases from V and 0 bases from J, the junction contained 10 bases not matched to a gene. CDR3 nucleotides: TGTGCCAGCAGCCCCCGAGGAGCGGGGCTCTCCTACAATGAGCAGTTCTTC. Its translation: CASSPRGAGLSYNEQFF.

The V and J genes are TRBV7-9 and TRBJ2-1; 7 bases are shared with TRBD1. The V segment lost 5 bases and the J segment 8 bases; nucleotides outside the gene matches: 3. Germline CDR1 reads SEHNR; CDR2 reads FQNEAQ (reference sequence). CDR3 length equals 12 residues. The CDR3 loop is CASSDRVHEQFF. The DNA for the CDR3 is TGTGCCAGCAGCGACAGGGTCCATGAGCAGTTCTTC.

V gene TRBV6-1 combines with J gene TRBJ1-5, with 10 bases that match TRBD1. The CDR3 has 16 residues. With V trimmed by 6 bases and J by 7 bases, 12 bases remained unmatched. From germline, CDR1 is MNHNS and CDR2 SASEGT. CDR3 protein: CASSPTGGTTLQPQHF. The CDR3 bases are TGTGCCAGCAGCCCGACAGGGGGCACGACGCTACAGCCCCAGCATTTT.

There are a few counts of this clonotype. This chain links TRBV21-1 with TRBJ2-1; the table's D call, TRBD2, has no DNA check behind it. TRBV21-1 is an annotated pseudogene. There are 18 residues in the CDR3. CDR3 protein: CASSDQISGRDIYNEQFF. In DNA, the CDR3 is TGTGCCAGCAGCGACCAGATTAGCGGGAGGGATATTTACAATGAGCAGTTCTTC.

V and J are TRBV20-1 and TRBJ1-4, with a tentative D call TRBD1 (6 bases). Trimming removed 3 bases at V and 4 bases at J, with 15 bases between. CDR1 and CDR2 (germline): DFQATT, SNEGSKA (reference sequence). The CDR3 runs 15 residues. In nucleotides, the CDR3 is TGCAGTGCTAGGAGTGGGGGGGCAGGTAATGAAAAACTGTTTTTT. Encoded protein: CSARSGGAGNEKLFF.

J is TRBJ1-1 and V is TRBV19; no reliable D call. Trimming shortened V by 2 bases and J by 3 bases, and 13 bases separated the two germline ends. Germline V CDR1 and CDR2: LNHDA, SQIVND (reference sequence). The CDR3 has 15 amino acids. CDR3 nucleotides: TGTGCCAGTAGTATACATTCCGGGGAGTACACTGAAGCTTTCTTT. This sequence encodes CASSIHSGEYTEAFF.

The chain has TRBV20-1 and TRBJ1-4; the match to TRBD1 covers 10 bases. Germline-derived CDR1 and CDR2 are DFQATT and SNEGSKA (reference sequence). V shed 5 bases, J shed 7 bases, and the junction held 10 bases outside the gene matches. The CDR3 extends over 15 amino acids. DNA of the CDR3: TGCAGTGCTCCTTATTTCGGGACAGGGGCTGAAAAACTGTTTTTT. Its translation: CSAPYFGTGAEKLFF.

This chain links TRBV2 with TRBJ1-3, with a tentative D call TRBD1 (6 bases). The CDR3 covers 16 residues. With 2 bases removed from V and 4 bases from J, the gap between germline ends came to 15 bases. Germline loops: CDR1 SNHLY, CDR2 FYNNEI. The CDR3: CASSESPTGPGNTIYF. DNA of the CDR3: TGTGCCAGCAGTGAAAGTCCGACAGGTCCCGGAAACACCATATATTTT.

The rearrangement uses TRBV15 and TRBJ1-1; 8 nucleotides match TRBD1. V dropped 8 bases and J dropped 1; count of bases not matched to a gene: 9. Germline CDR1 reads LNHNV; CDR2 reads YYDKDF (reference sequence). The CDR3 has 15 amino acids. CDR3 DNA sequence: TGTGCCACCGGCTCATTAGGACAGGGGAACACTGAAGCTTTCTTT. Amino acids: CATGSLGQGNTEAFF.

V usage is TRBV7-2 and J usage is TRBJ2-1; 12 bases are shared with TRBD2. V dropped 1 base and J dropped 7; count of bases not matched to a gene: 5. CDR1 is SGHTA, CDR2 FQGNSA, per germline. The CDR3 sequence is 16 residues long. The CDR3 here is CASSLGSSGRVNEQFF. CDR3 nucleotide sequence: TGTGCCAGCAGCTTAGGGTCTAGCGGGAGGGTGAATGAGCAGTTCTTC.

CDR3 sequence reads: CSARDVGAMNTGELFF. The CDR3 nucleotides are TGCAGTGCTAGAGATGTAGGGGCGATGAACACCGGGGAGCTGTTTTTT. This chain connects TRBV20-1 to TRBJ2-2; a weak D match, TRBD1 (5 bases). CDR1 and CDR2 from the germline V gene are DFQATT and SNEGSKA (reference sequence). V lost 0 bases and J lost 1, with 12 bases in between. The CDR3 has 16 residues.

In its sample, this clonotype was seen a few times. The chain uses TRBV24-1 and TRBJ2-5; 7 positions agree with TRBD2. The germline V gene has CDR1 KGHDR and CDR2 SFDVKD. The CDR3 consists of 16 residues. V lost 3 bases, J lost 2 bases, and 8 bases stayed unmatched. DNA for the CDR3: TGTGCCACCAGTGATGCGTCCCGGGGGGAACAAGAGACCCAGTACTTC. It codes for CATSDASRGEQETQYF.

J is TRBJ1-5 and V is TRBV7-2, with D possibly TRBD1 on 6 matching bases. V was clipped by 5 bases and J by 3 bases, with 14 bases between them. Germline values: CDR1 SGHTA, CDR2 FQGNSA. The CDR3 runs to 15 residues. The DNA for the CDR3 is TGTGCCAGCAGCCCGGGGGGACACCTCAATCAGCCCCAGCATTTT. Its translation: CASSPGGHLNQPQHF.

The V call is TRBV27, the J call TRBJ2-7, with D perhaps matching TRBD1 or TRBD2 (5 bases each). The CDR3 loop spans 15 amino acids. Germline V CDR1 and CDR2: MNHEY, SMNVEV (reference sequence). V was pared by 6 bases and J by 1 base, with 16 bases between. The CDR3 nucleotides read TGTGCCAGCAGCCGTAATGAGGGACGTTCCTACGAGCAGTACTTC. Its translation is CASSRNEGRSYEQYF.

This rearrangement joins TRBV12-3 or TRBV12-4 to TRBJ1-1, with TRBD1 as a possible D gene (6 bases). Between the trimmed V and J ends, which lost 7 bases and 9 bases, there was a span of 21 bases. The CDR3 is 14 residues long. Here the CDR3 reads CASNPTGGTRQAFF. The DNA of the CDR3 is TGTGCCAGCAACCCGACAGGTGGGACACGGCAAGCTTTCTTT.

Only a few counts were recorded for this clonotype. The chain recombines TRBV7-3 with TRBJ2-1; tentatively, D is TRBD2 (5 bases). The CDR3 is 13 amino acids. Germline V lookup: CDR1 SGHTA, CDR2 FQGTGA. V shed 0 bases and J shed 9 bases, with 9 bases lying between them. The CDR3 DNA is TGTGCCAGCAGCTTAACGAGGGCGGGTGAGCAGTTCTTC. Translation: CASSLTRAGEQFF.

J is TRBJ2-5 and V is TRBV6-5; maybe TRBD1 (5 bases). V gave up 0 bases and J gave up 7 bases, with 12 bases separating them. The germline V gene has CDR1 MNHEY and CDR2 SVGAGI. The length of the CDR3 is 14 residues. CDR3 DNA: TGTGCCAGCAGTTACTCGCAGGGTTTGGGGACCCAGTACTTC. It is translated as CASSYSQGLGTQYF.

Only a few counts were recorded for this clonotype. The chain has TRBV15 and TRBJ2-2; no definite D call. The germline V gene has CDR1 LNHNV and CDR2 YYDKDF (reference sequence). The CDR3 is made up of 11 amino acids. The ends were cut back, 5 bases at V and 9 bases at J, with 7 bases in the middle. CDR3 amino acids: CATSDTRELFF. Written as DNA, the CDR3 is TGTGCCACCAGCGACACTAGGGAGCTGTTTTTT.

V gene TRBV6-1 combines with J gene TRBJ2-3; D is uncertain. Germline CDR1 MNHNS, CDR2 SASEGT. This CDR3 is 15 amino acids long. V was clipped by 6 bases and J by 2 bases, with 15 bases between them. The chain's CDR3 is CASSSPKVYTDTQYF. In DNA form, the CDR3 reads TGTGCCAGCAGCTCCCCCAAGGTATACACAGATACGCAGTATTTT.

The chain is built from TRBV6-2 or TRBV6-3 and TRBJ1-1, with no clear D. The CDR3 covers 13 residues. Trimming removed 0 bases from V and 2 bases from J, with 4 bases in between. CDR1 is MNHEY, CDR2 SVGEGT, per germline. CDR3 loop: CASSYSLNTEAFF. For the CDR3, the DNA is TGTGCCAGCAGTTACTCTCTTAACACTGAAGCTTTCTTT.

V and J are TRBV7-9 and TRBJ1-3; D is ambiguous. The CDR3 is made up of 15 amino acids. The V end was cut by 1 base, the J end by 0 bases, with 7 bases between. Germline CDR1 SEHNR, CDR2 FQNEAQ (reference sequence). For the CDR3, the DNA is TGTGCCAGCAGCTTAGAGGGCCACTCTGGAAACACCATATATTTT. Translation: CASSLEGHSGNTIYF. Together with reference TRBV7-9 and TRBJ1-3, the CDR3 gives the full variable domain: DTGVSQNPRHKITKRGQNVTFRCDPISEHNRLYWYRQTLGQGPEFLTYFQNEAQLEKSRLLSDRFSAERPKGSFSTLEIQRTEQGDSAMYLCASSLEGHSGNTIYFGEGSWLTVV.

This clonotype was seen more than once but under ten times. The chain combines TRBV19 with TRBJ1-2; tentative D call: TRBD1 (6 bases). The length of the CDR3 is 14 residues. The germline V gene encodes CDR1 LNHDA and CDR2 SQIVND (reference sequence). The ends were cut back, 7 bases at V and 8 bases at J, with 20 bases in the middle. The CDR3 sequence is CASIAGGAERGYTF. The DNA for the CDR3 is TGTGCCAGTATTGCCGGGGGGGCGGAAAGAGGCTACACCTTC.

The chain carries TRBV19 and TRBJ1-2, with 9 bases aligning to TRBD1. The CDR3 contains 15 residues. Trimming took 4 bases from V and 8 from J; bases not matched to a gene: 11. The V gene's germline CDR1 is LNHDA and CDR2 SQIVND (reference sequence). CDR3 bases: TGTGCCAGTAGTACGGCGGGACAGGGTCGGAGCGGCTACACCTTC. Its protein is CASSTAGQGRSGYTF.

This clonotype was seen only a few times. CDR3 nucleotide sequence: TGCAGTGCTAGTCACATAATGAACACTGAAGCTTTCTTT. Protein product: CSASHIMNTEAFF. This chain links TRBV20-1 with TRBJ1-1; D call uncertain. Trimming stripped 3 bases from V and 0 bases from J, with 8 bases between. The germline V gene has CDR1 DFQATT and CDR2 SNEGSKA (reference sequence). This CDR3 comprises 13 residues.

This clonotype was found once. This sequence joins TRBV19 and TRBJ1-1, with TRBD1 matching 9 bases. V shed 9 bases and J 4 bases; nucleotides not matched to a gene: 6. The CDR3 spans 13 residues. Germline CDR1 is LNHDA and CDR2 is SQIVND (reference sequence). The CDR3 DNA reads as TGTGCCAGCGGGACAGGGTTGATCACTGAAGCTTTCTTT. Translation: CASGTGLITEAFF.

V is TRBV11-2 and J is TRBJ2-1; 9 nucleotides line up with TRBD2. V shed 0 bases and J 4 bases; nucleotides not matched to a gene: 4. Germline loops: CDR1 SGHAT, CDR2 FQNNGV. The CDR3 sequence is 16 residues long. This CDR3 is CASSLDSGGPYNEQFF. CDR3 in DNA: TGTGCCAGCAGCTTAGATAGCGGGGGCCCTTACAATGAGCAGTTCTTC.

The chain couples TRBV12-3 or TRBV12-4 to TRBJ1-1; D remains ambiguous. The CDR3 length is 14 residues. The V gene lost 5 bases and the J gene lost 4 bases, with 14 bases spanning the gap. The CDR3 DNA reads as TGTGCCAGCAGTCGTATTACAGTTAGCACTGAAGCTTTCTTT. Its protein product is CASSRITVSTEAFF.

This clonotype was detected only a few times. CDR3 protein: CASSFQPRQFTDTQYF. As DNA, the CDR3 is TGTGCCAGCAGCTTCCAGCCCCGCCAGTTCACAGATACGCAGTATTTT. The chain recombines TRBV7-2 with TRBJ2-3, with unresolved D. CDR3 length equals 16 residues. Germline values: CDR1 SGHTA, CDR2 FQGNSA. V lost 3 bases to trimming and J lost 2 bases, with 15 bases between them.